The sequence of this TCR beta chain was determined in a study of cytomegalovirus exposure and HLA in healthy donors. Remarks on this clone: Its antigen remains unknown.

V dropped 8 bases and J dropped 4 bases, with 11 bases sitting between them. CDR3 length equals 11 residues. Germline V gene sequence: CDR1 GTSNPN, CDR2 SVGIG (reference sequence). Produced via immunoSEQ multiplex PCR; TCRdb's table is partial and in-frame only. The repertoire holds some 230,000 clones, with about 93% as singletons. Broader study findings: Through in vitro validation, three CMV-associated chains were shown to be specific for CMV antigens. The study flagged some 170 TCR beta chains as cytomegalovirus-associated.

Source material: PBMCs. This receptor was obtained from a woman under 30 in good health and CMV-seronegative. This chain links TRBV30 with TRBJ1-1; no clear D. The CDR3 bases are TGTGCCAGTAAGTACGGCACTGAAGCTTTCTTT. It translates to CASKYGTEAFF.